Listed here are 14 T cell receptor beta chains from one sample, sequenced in a study of cytomegalovirus exposure and HLA in healthy donors. PCR involved 60 Vbeta and 13 Jbeta primers. The assay was immunoSEQ multiplex PCR, and TCRdb's table has in-frame clones only and misses some. The sample carries around 130,000 clones, approximately 57% recorded once. Sequenced sample: PBMCs. The receptor set was obtained from a male donor in good health and CMV-seronegative.

CDR3 sequence reads: CASSPTGGANTEAFF. The CDR3 DNA is TGTGCCAGCTCACCCACCGGGGGTGCAAACACTGAAGCTTTCTTT. This chain connects TRBV18 to TRBJ1-1; D perhaps matches TRBD1 (5 bases). This CDR3 comprises 15 residues. V was cut by 3 bases and J by 2 bases, with 13 bases left in between. Germline CDR1 is KGHSH and CDR2 is LQKENI.

This clone was seen a few times. V gene TRBV11-2 combines with J gene TRBJ1-6; 8 bases map to TRBD1. Germline V CDR1 and CDR2: SGHAT, FQNNGV. The CDR3 is 16 amino acids. V shed 4 bases, J shed 7 bases, and the junction held 9 bases outside the gene matches. The chain's CDR3 is CASSWLRTGRNSPLHF. The CDR3 nucleotides are TGTGCCAGCAGCTGGCTCCGGACAGGGAGAAATTCACCCCTCCACTTT.

The V call is TRBV5-1, the J call TRBJ1-5, with 7 nucleotides matching TRBD1. CDR3 length: 15 residues. Trimming took 4 bases from V and 5 from J; bases not matched to a gene: 9. The germline CDR1 and CDR2 sequences are SGHRS and YFSETQ. CDR3 sequence: CASSVGDSRYQPQHF. Here the CDR3 DNA reads TGCGCCAGCAGCGTTGGGGACAGCCGCTATCAGCCCCAGCATTTT.

The chain has TRBV5-1 and TRBJ1-5; the match to TRBD1 covers 9 bases. Germline V gives CDR1 SGHRS, CDR2 YFSETQ. This CDR3 is 21 amino acids long. V shed 5 bases, J shed 4 bases, and the junction held 25 bases outside the gene matches. The CDR3 reads CASRLLVLGQGWKEKNQPQHF. For the CDR3, the DNA is TGCGCCAGCAGATTACTAGTCTTGGGACAGGGATGGAAAGAGAAGAATCAGCCCCAGCATTTT.

CDR3 residues: CASSLDSGADTQYF. CDR3 bases: TGTGCCAGCAGCTTAGATTCCGGGGCAGATACGCAGTATTTT. The chain is built from TRBV11-3 and TRBJ2-3; TRBD2 might be the D (5 bases). Trimming stripped 0 bases from V and 4 bases from J, with 8 bases between. The CDR3 runs to 14 residues. Per the germline V gene, CDR1 is SGHNT and CDR2 is YENEEA.

This clone was picked up a small number of times. The CDR3 region is CASSLDSSDYGYTF. The CDR3 nucleotides are TGTGCCAGCAGCTTGGACAGCTCCGACTATGGCTACACCTTC. The J gene is TRBJ1-2, the V gene TRBV5-6; D ambiguous. The CDR3 length is 14 residues. Trimming took off 0 bases at V and 3 bases at J, with 9 bases between the two ends. CDR1 and CDR2 (germline): SGHDT, YYEEEE.

In DNA, the CDR3 is TGTGCCAGCAGCTCCACCCCAGGGACAGTAGCTTTCTTT. This sequence encodes CASSSTPGTVAFF. V usage is TRBV7-2 and J usage is TRBJ1-1; 7 bases align to TRBD1. Looked up from germline, CDR1 is SGHTA and CDR2 is FQGNSA. This CDR3 has 13 residues. Trimming took 4 bases from V and 10 from J; bases not matched to a gene: 9.

V and J are TRBV21-1 and TRBJ2-7; TRBD1, as called in the table, went unchecked against the DNA. TRBV21-1 is termed a pseudogene. The CDR3 has 13 residues. DNA for the CDR3: TGTGCCAGCAGGATCGAGGGGGACTACGAGCAGTACTTC. Translated, it gives CASRIEGDYEQYF.

The rearrangement joins TRBV28 to TRBJ2-1; D gene ambiguous. The CDR3 length is 16 residues. The germline V gene has CDR1 MDHEN and CDR2 SYDVKM. The V end was cut by 3 bases, the J end by 3 bases, with 15 bases between. CDR3 sequence reads: CASSFNPPTVYNEQFF. CDR3 sequence (DNA): TGTGCCAGCAGTTTTAATCCCCCAACAGTCTACAATGAGCAGTTCTTC. Full variable domain (outside the CDR3, taken from reference TRBV28 and TRBJ2-1): DVKVTQSSRYLVKRTGEKVFLECVQDMDHENMFWYRQDPGLGLRLIYFSYDVKMKEKGDIPEGYSVSREKKERFSLILESASTNQTSMYLCASSFNPPTVYNEQFFGPGTRLTVL.

The chain employs TRBV19 and TRBJ1-5; 7 nucleotides align to TRBD1. Germline-derived CDR1 and CDR2 are LNHDA and SQIVND (reference sequence). V lost 2 bases and J lost 3; bases outside the gene matches: 4. The CDR3 has 15 residues. The CDR3 reads CASSISQGTNQPQHF. In DNA form, the CDR3 reads TGTGCCAGTAGTATATCACAGGGGACCAATCAGCCCCAGCATTTT.

The gene calls are TRBV5-1 and TRBJ1-5; D not certain. The CDR3 runs to 13 residues. Germline V CDR1 and CDR2: SGHRS, YFSETQ. Trimming shortened V by 3 bases and J by 4 bases, and 8 bases separated the two germline ends. The CDR3 DNA is TGCGCCAGCAGCTATGACATGAATCAGCCCCAGCATTTT. It encodes CASSYDMNQPQHF. The whole variable domain, remainder taken from reference TRBV5-1 and TRBJ1-5, is KAGVTQTPRYLIKTRGQQVTLSCSPISGHRSVSWYQQTPGQGLQFLFEYFSETQRNKGNFPGRFSGRQFSNSRSEMNVSTLELGDSALYLCASSYDMNQPQHFGDGTRLSIL.

J is TRBJ1-4 and V is TRBV18; the match to TRBD1 covers 7 bases. Germline-derived CDR1 and CDR2 are KGHSH and LQKENI. V lost 5 bases to trimming and J lost 5 bases; unmatched junction nucleotides: 5. The CDR3 is 14 residues long. The CDR3 region is CASSDDRVNEKLFF. CDR3 DNA sequence: TGTGCCAGCTCAGACGACAGGGTGAATGAAAAACTGTTTTTT.

This clone turned up a few times. V usage is TRBV9 and J usage is TRBJ2-3; D unresolved. Per the germline V gene, CDR1 is SGDLS and CDR2 is YYNGEE. The ends were cut back, 0 bases at V and 4 bases at J, with 9 bases in the middle. The CDR3 loop spans 14 amino acids. The CDR3: CASSVGPQADTQYF. CDR3 bases: TGTGCCAGCAGCGTAGGGCCACAAGCAGATACGCAGTATTTT.

CDR3: CASPGGRNTGELFF. Written as DNA, the CDR3 is TGTGCCTCGCCGGGGGGACGCAACACCGGGGAGCTGTTTTTT. The V and J genes are TRBV30 and TRBJ2-2; TRBD2 aligns across 7 bases. The CDR3 is 14 amino acids. The V gene end was trimmed by 7 bases and the J gene end by 2 bases; junction bases not matched to a gene: 7. Germline V lookup: CDR1 GTSNPN, CDR2 SVGIG (reference sequence).